The present T cell receptor (beta chain) was sequenced within a study of OX40 agonist ivuxolimab in advanced cancers. Whole-study context: Ivuxolimab, which patients received intravenously every 2 weeks, was dosed at 0.01 to 10 mg/kg. Partial responses were recorded for three patients, including one with hepatocellular carcinoma and two with cutaneous melanoma.

V was clipped by 10 bases and J by 5 bases, with 20 bases between them. CDR1 is LNHDA, CDR2 SQIVND, per germline (reference sequence). CDR3 length: 15 residues. Clones were read by immunoSEQ multiplex PCR, and TCRdb kept only the in-frame ones, dropping some. Among 55,000 to 65,000 clones listed, 90% to 95% were seen once. This clone was observed once. Specimen: CD4+ or CD8+ T cells sorted from blood, collected in a trial of the OX40 agonist ivuxolimab. The receptor comes from an adult with an advanced solid tumor such as melanoma, head and neck, liver or kidney cancer. This chain links TRBV19 with TRBJ2-2; no clear D gene. This CDR3 is CATLPDGVGTGELFF. CDR3 nucleotides: TGTGCCACCCTCCCGGATGGGGTTGGGACCGGGGAGCTGTTTTTT.